This TCR beta chain was retrieved from a study of identical twins. This clonotype was counted only a few times. With 4 bases removed from V and 0 bases from J, the gap between germline ends came to 11 bases. CDR1 and CDR2 (germline): SGDLS, YYNGEE. This CDR3 spans 15 amino acids. Through template switching, a universal primer site was introduced, and the cDNA contained unique molecular identifiers. One entry per CDR3 protein results from TCRdb running MiXCR on the 5' RACE reads. Among 200,000 to 250,000 distinct CDR3 sequences listed, approximately 7.1% were seen once. A further study also used this sample, focusing on T cells expressing NK-cell markers. That source adds: The CD3+CD56-NKG2C+ fraction of a handful of donors was also led by these clonotypes. HCMV specificity of the expanded NKG2C+ T cell clones was not established.

The source material was CD8+ T cells sorted from blood. The clonotype comes from a woman under 30 in good health. The chain couples TRBV9 to TRBJ1-3; a possible D gene is TRBD1 (5 bases). The CDR3 region is CASSPWDLSGNTIYF. The CDR3 DNA is TGTGCCAGCAGCCCCTGGGACCTCTCTGGAAACACCATATATTTT. The variable domain in full, with the rest retrieved from reference TRBV9 and TRBJ1-3, is DSGVTQTPKHLITATGQRVTLRCSPRSGDLSVYWYQQSLDQGLQFLIQYYNGEERAKGNILERFSAQQFPDLHSELNLSSLELGDSALYFCASSPWDLSGNTIYFGEGSWLTVV.